This T cell receptor beta chain appears in the sequencing data of a study of blood T cell repertoires in COVID-19. The protocol was immunoSEQ multiplex PCR, while the TCRdb copy is restricted to in-frame clones and leaves out a portion. The repertoire consists of approximately 61,000 clones, with roughly 71% occurring once and the leading ten covering about 30%. This clone was observed once. From germline, CDR1 is MDHEN and CDR2 SYDVKM. The CDR3 length is 15 residues. The V end lost 4 bases, the J end lost 4 bases, and 16 bases lay between the germline ends. Sequencing used peripheral blood. This TCR was recovered from a human donor in a cohort sampled during active COVID-19. The chain recombines TRBV28 with TRBJ1-2, with a tentative D call TRBD1 (5 bases). The CDR3 sequence is CASSSRRGVGYGYTF. The CDR3 DNA sequence: TGTGCCAGCAGTTCACGGCGGGGGGTTGGCTATGGCTACACCTTC.